This T cell receptor beta chain came from a study of CD8 T cells in ankylosing spondylitis. Study outcomes and limitations: Disease-linked clones were reportedly significantly enriched in matched ankylosing spondylitis synovial fluid. Ankylosing spondylitis blood seemed to carry a telltale TCR beta motif made of fewer than ten highly homologous variants.

This CDR3 has 13 amino acids. Trimming cost V 3 bases and J 8 bases, with 11 bases left between them. In making TCR beta libraries, quantitative 5'-RACE with molecular barcodes was used. TCRdb processed the 5' RACE reads anew with MiXCR; each CDR3 protein has one entry. The sample shows roughly 220,000 distinct CDR3 sequences, around 18% of them seen only once. This clonotype has a count of ten or more. Antigen specificity is unknown. The sequenced material came from blood, either unsorted or a sorted T cell fraction (not recorded which). The sequence came from a male donor with ankylosing spondylitis. The V gene is TRBV12-3 or TRBV12-4, the J gene TRBJ2-4, with D uncertain. The CDR3 DNA is TGTGCCAGCAGTTTGTTCCTTGGGGACATTCAGTACTTC. This gives the protein CASSLFLGDIQYF.